This TCR beta chain was captured in a study of tumor-infiltrating lymphocytes in primary liver carcinoma. A constant-region primer served to make TCR beta cDNA from roughly 500 ng total RNA. A slightly modified ARM-PCR protocol with three nested multiplex PCR rounds produced these TCR beta libraries. TCRdb fed the multiplex PCR reads into MiXCR, producing one record per CDR3 protein. Here the sample spans about 180,000 distinct CDR3 sequences, approximately 60% being singletons. Germline DNA was also extracted, and blood RNA was taken from unsorted whole blood. Sequencing used peripheral blood. This receptor was taken from a man in his forties or fifties with primary liver carcinoma and hepatitis B virus infection.

CDR3 bases: TGTGCCAGCAGCCAGGAAGGAGAGCAGTTCTTC. It translates to CASSQEGEQFF. V gene TRBV14 combines with J gene TRBJ2-1; D gene ambiguous. CDR1 is SGHDN, CDR2 FVKESK, per germline. The CDR3 contains 11 residues. V shed 3 bases and J shed 10 bases, with 7 bases lying between them.